This T cell receptor (beta chain) was obtained from a study of T-cell memory formation after mild COVID-19. In the study overall: Largely donor-specific TCR clusters were found. Findings of the study overall: The study found balanced CD4/CD8 in clones contracting day 15 to 85 and a CD4+ lean in later expanders. Contracting CD4+ clones lay largely in CM and EM, with CD8+ ones residing in EMRA.

It was 5'RACE with constant-segment primers that produced the TCR alpha and TCR beta cDNA libraries, which carried sample barcodes and UMIs. Using its own MiXCR run on the 5' RACE reads, TCRdb lists one record per CDR3 protein. This sample has around 310,000 distinct CDR3 sequences, with roughly 19% found just once. This clonotype was detected only a few times. Its target is not known. Sequenced sample: PBMCs or a T cell subset sorted from them (not recorded which). This clonotype was sampled from a man aged 18-30 years who had mild COVID-19 (a few samples of this study predate the infection). Cell type and time point are not known.

The CDR3 region is CASSLYVSDTQYF. Written as DNA, the CDR3 is TGTGCCAGCAGCTTATACGTGTCGGATACGCAGTATTTT. The chain carries TRBV7-9 and TRBJ2-3; D is undetermined. V gave up 2 bases and J gave up 6 bases, with 9 bases separating them. The CDR3 has 13 residues. The germline V gene has CDR1 SEHNR and CDR2 FQNEAQ (reference sequence).